This TCR beta chain was recorded in a study of identical twins. TCRdb passed the 5' RACE reads through MiXCR, listing each CDR3 protein once. The sample lists approximately 500,000 distinct CDR3 sequences, around 15% occurring once. The germline gives CDR1 SGHRS, CDR2 YFSETQ. V lost 5 bases to trimming and J lost 4 bases; unmatched junction nucleotides: 5. This CDR3 spans 13 amino acids. Among all donors, each was a healthy Caucasian. The same data also contributed to another study, on yellow fever vaccine responses in identical twins.

The sequence was obtained from a young woman in good health. The V call is TRBV5-1, the J call TRBJ1-1; 7 bases fit TRBD1. The sample taken for sequencing was CD4+ T cells sorted from blood. CDR3 DNA sequence: TGCGCCAGCAGTGAGACAGGGTTCACTGAAGCTTTCTTT. Translated, it gives CASSETGFTEAFF.